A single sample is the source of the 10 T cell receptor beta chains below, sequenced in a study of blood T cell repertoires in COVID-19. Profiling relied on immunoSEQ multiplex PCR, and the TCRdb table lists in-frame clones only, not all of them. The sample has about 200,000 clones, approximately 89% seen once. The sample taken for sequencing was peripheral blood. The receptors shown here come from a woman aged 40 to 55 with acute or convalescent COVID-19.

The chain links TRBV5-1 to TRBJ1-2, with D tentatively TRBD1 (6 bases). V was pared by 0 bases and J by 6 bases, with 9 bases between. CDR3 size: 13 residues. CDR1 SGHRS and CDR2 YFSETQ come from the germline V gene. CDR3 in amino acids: CASSLEQGNGYTF. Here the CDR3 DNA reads TGCGCCAGCAGCTTGGAACAGGGAAATGGCTACACCTTC. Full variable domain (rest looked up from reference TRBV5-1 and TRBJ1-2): KAGVTQTPRYLIKTRGQQVTLSCSPISGHRSVSWYQQTPGQGLQFLFEYFSETQRNKGNFPGRFSGRQFSNSRSEMNVSTLELGDSALYLCASSLEQGNGYTFGSGTRLTVV.

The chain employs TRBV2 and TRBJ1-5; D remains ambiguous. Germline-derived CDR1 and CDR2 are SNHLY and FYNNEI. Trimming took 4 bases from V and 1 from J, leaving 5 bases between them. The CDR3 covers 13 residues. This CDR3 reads CASSAGSNQPQHF. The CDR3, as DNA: TGTGCCAGCAGTGCGGGGAGCAATCAGCCCCAGCATTTT.

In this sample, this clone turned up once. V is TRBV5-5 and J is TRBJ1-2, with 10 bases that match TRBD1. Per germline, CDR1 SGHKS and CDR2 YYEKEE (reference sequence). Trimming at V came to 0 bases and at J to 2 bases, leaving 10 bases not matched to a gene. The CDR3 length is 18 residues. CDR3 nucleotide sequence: TGTGCCAGCAGCTTGGGGCCTCCCGGGGGACAGGGGAACTATGGCTACACCTTC. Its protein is CASSLGPPGGQGNYGYTF.

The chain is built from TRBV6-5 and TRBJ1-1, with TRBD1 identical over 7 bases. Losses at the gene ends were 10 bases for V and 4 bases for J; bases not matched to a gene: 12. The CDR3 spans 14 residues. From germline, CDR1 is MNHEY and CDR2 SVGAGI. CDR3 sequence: CATVQQGRFTEAFF. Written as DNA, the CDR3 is TGTGCCACTGTCCAACAGGGGAGATTCACTGAAGCTTTCTTT.

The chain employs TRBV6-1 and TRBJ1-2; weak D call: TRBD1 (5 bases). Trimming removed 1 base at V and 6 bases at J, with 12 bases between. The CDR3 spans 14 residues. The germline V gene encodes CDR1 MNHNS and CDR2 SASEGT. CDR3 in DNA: TGTGCCAGCAGTGAAGTGGGCAGGGTGGATGGCTACACCTTC. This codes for CASSEVGRVDGYTF.

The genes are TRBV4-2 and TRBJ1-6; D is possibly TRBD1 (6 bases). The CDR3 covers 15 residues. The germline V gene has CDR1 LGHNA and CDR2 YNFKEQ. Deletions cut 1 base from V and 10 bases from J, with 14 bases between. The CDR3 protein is CASSQGAGEVSPLHF. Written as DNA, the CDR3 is TGTGCCAGCAGCCAAGGGGCAGGGGAAGTCTCACCCCTCCACTTT.

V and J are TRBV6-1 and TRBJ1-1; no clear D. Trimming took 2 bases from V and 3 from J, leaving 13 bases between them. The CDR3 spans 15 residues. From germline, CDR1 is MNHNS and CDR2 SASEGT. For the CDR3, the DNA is TGTGCCAGCAGTGAAATCGGGTTTTTAGACACTGAAGCTTTCTTT. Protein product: CASSEIGFLDTEAFF.

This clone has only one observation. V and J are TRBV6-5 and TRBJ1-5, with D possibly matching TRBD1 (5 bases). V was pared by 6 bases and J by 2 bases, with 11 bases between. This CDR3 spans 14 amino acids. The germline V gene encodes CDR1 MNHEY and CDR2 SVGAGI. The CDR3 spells CASRTQGGNQPQHF. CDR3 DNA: TGTGCCAGCAGAACCCAGGGCGGCAATCAGCCCCAGCATTTT.

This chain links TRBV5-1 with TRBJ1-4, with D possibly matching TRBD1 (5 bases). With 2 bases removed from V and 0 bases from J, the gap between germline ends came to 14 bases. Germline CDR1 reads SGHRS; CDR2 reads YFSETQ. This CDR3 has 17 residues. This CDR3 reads CASSFGARGSTNEKLFF. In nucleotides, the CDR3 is TGCGCCAGCAGCTTTGGGGCCCGCGGATCAACTAATGAAAAACTGTTTTTT. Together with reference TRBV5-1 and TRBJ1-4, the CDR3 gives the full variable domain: KAGVTQTPRYLIKTRGQQVTLSCSPISGHRSVSWYQQTPGQGLQFLFEYFSETQRNKGNFPGRFSGRQFSNSRSEMNVSTLELGDSALYLCASSFGARGSTNEKLFFGSGTQLSVL.

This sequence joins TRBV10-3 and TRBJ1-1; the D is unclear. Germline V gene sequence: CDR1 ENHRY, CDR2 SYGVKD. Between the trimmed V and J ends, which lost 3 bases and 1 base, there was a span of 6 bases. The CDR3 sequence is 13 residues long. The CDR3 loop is CAISDRSNTEAFF. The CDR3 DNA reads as TGTGCCATCAGTGACAGGTCGAACACTGAAGCTTTCTTT.